This T cell receptor (beta chain) was retrieved from a study of human T cells and chemical hapten exposure. Across the whole study: TCR yields per sample varied mostly from small pooled library volume differences.

Time point of the sample: patch test 1, 2 weeks after DPC sensitization. Treatment given: therapeutic diphenylcyclopropenone sensitization with weekly scalp DPC. Per germline, CDR1 SGHAT and CDR2 FQDESV (reference sequence). V was pared by 5 bases and J by 8 bases, with 4 bases of the junction left unmatched. The CDR3 runs 14 residues. TCRdb fed the RACE reads into MiXCR, producing one record per CDR3 protein. This sample has nearly 350,000 distinct CDR3 sequences, with 6% to 8.5% found just once. The source material was whole blood, sampled in connection with sensitization to the hapten diphenylcyclopropenone (DPC). This TCR derives from a woman aged 18-30 years with alopecia areata. Some clones in this sample may be carry-over from other donors' samples. The gene calls are TRBV11-1 and TRBJ1-4; 11 bases match TRBD1. The CDR3 reads CASSAGTGGEKLFF. CDR3 bases: TGTGCCAGCAGCGCCGGGACAGGGGGAGAAAAACTGTTTTTT. Full variable domain (rest looked up from reference TRBV11-1 and TRBJ1-4): EAEVAQSPRYKITEKSQAVAFWCDPISGHATLYWYRQILGQGPELLVQFQDESVVDDSQLPKDRFSAERLKGVDSTLKIQPAELGDSAMYLCASSAGTGGEKLFFGSGTQLSVL.